Presented here are 27 T cell receptor beta chains from one specimen sequenced in a study of blood T cells in healthy people across ages. Next came a second PCR, run for about 7 to 12 cycles, which used a sample-barcoded 5' primer along with a J-beta primer mix. From the 5' RACE reads, TCRdb called clonotypes with MiXCR, one entry per CDR3 protein. This sample has around 780,000 distinct CDR3 sequences, with under 30% found just once. This sample also belongs to another study, concerning T cells of mothers and their children.

Input material: blood. These receptor sequences come from a boy aged 10-17 years in good health.

This chain connects TRBV29-1 to TRBJ2-7, with unresolved D. The CDR3 is 14 residues long. V lost 2 bases, J lost 6 bases, and 17 bases lay in between. The germline CDR1 and CDR2 sequences are SQVTM and ANQGSEA. DNA for the CDR3: TGCAGCGTTGAAAGTCCGGACGGCAGCCCCGAGCAGTACTTC. Protein product: CSVESPDGSPEQYF.

This clonotype was seen more than once but under ten times. The CDR3 DNA reads TGTGCCAGCAGTTTCCAGGGGGTTCGGGAGACCCAGTACTTC. Its translation: CASSFQGVRETQYF. The V and J genes are TRBV12-3 or TRBV12-4 and TRBJ2-5, with TRBD1 matching 7 bases. This CDR3 spans 14 amino acids. Germline trimming cut 3 bases from V and 5 bases from J; bases unmatched to any gene: 6.

CDR3: CASSEAPKLGYQETQYF. CDR3 DNA: TGTGCCAGCAGTGAAGCGCCCAAGCTGGGGTACCAAGAGACCCAGTACTTC. This chain uses TRBV2 with TRBJ2-5; D call uncertain. In germline, CDR1 is SNHLY, CDR2 FYNNEI. V dropped 0 bases and J dropped 0 bases, with 14 bases sitting between them. The CDR3 covers 17 residues.

Here the CDR3 DNA reads TGTGCCTGGAGTGTACGAGGCCGGACTGAAGCTTTCTTT. Protein sequence: CAWSVRGRTEAFF. The V and J genes are TRBV30 and TRBJ1-1, with no clear D. Trimming took off 0 bases at V and 5 bases at J, with 10 bases between the two ends. The V gene's germline CDR1 is GTSNPN and CDR2 SVGIG (reference sequence). The CDR3 has 13 amino acids.

V and J are TRBV6-6 and TRBJ2-7; D perhaps matches TRBD2 (5 bases). Trimming left V 7 bases short and J 4 bases short, with 17 bases between. The CDR3 runs to 14 residues. Germline V gene data show CDR1 as MNHNY and CDR2 as SVGAGI (reference sequence). The chain's CDR3 is CASTPFGRGYEQYF. DNA for the CDR3: TGTGCCAGCACTCCTTTCGGTCGGGGTTACGAGCAGTACTTC.

The V gene is TRBV27, the J gene TRBJ1-2; 9 bases align to TRBD1. The V gene end was trimmed by 1 base and the J gene end by 6 bases; junction bases not matched to a gene: 0. Germline loops: CDR1 MNHEY, CDR2 SMNVEV (reference sequence). The CDR3 runs 13 residues. CDR3 coding DNA: TGTGCCAGCAGTTTATGGACAGGGGATGGCTACACCTTC. Encoded protein: CASSLWTGDGYTF.

The genes are TRBV7-9 and TRBJ1-4; D perhaps matches TRBD1 (5 bases). CDR3 length: 17 amino acids. Germline V CDR1 and CDR2: SEHNR, FQNEAQ (reference sequence). The V end was cut by 3 bases, the J end by 0 bases, with 14 bases between. In nucleotides, the CDR3 is TGTGCCAGCAGCTTCGCCTCGGGGACGCCAACTAATGAAAAACTGTTTTTT. It specifies CASSFASGTPTNEKLFF.

This clonotype was detected only a few times. The chain links TRBV2 to TRBJ2-2; 8 positions match TRBD2. The CDR3 is 14 residues long. The V segment lost 6 bases and the J segment 5 bases; nucleotides outside the gene matches: 5. Germline V CDR1 and CDR2: SNHLY, FYNNEI. The CDR3 DNA follows: TGTGCCAGCAGGGGCGGGGGGCCTACCGGGGAGCTGTTTTTT. Translation: CASRGGGPTGELFF.

This clonotype was recorded many times. The chain carries TRBV7-2 and TRBJ2-7; TRBD2 matches 8 bases. The germline V gene encodes CDR1 SGHTA and CDR2 FQGNSA. The length of the CDR3 is 15 residues. Unmatched junction bases numbered 9, after V lost 6 bases and J lost 2 bases. The CDR3 bases are TGTGCCAGCAGAGCTACCCCGGGACTAGCCTACGAGCAGTACTTC. Its protein product is CASRATPGLAYEQYF.

This clonotype has more than one count but fewer than ten. The V call is TRBV28, the J call TRBJ1-1; the D is unclear. The germline CDR1 and CDR2 sequences are MDHEN and SYDVKM. The V end was cut by 2 bases, the J end by 7 bases, with 8 bases between. The length of the CDR3 is 12 residues. This CDR3 is CASSLGRLEAFF. CDR3 in DNA: TGTGCCAGCAGTTTAGGGCGGCTTGAAGCTTTCTTT.

The V call is TRBV7-2, the J call TRBJ2-3; D is perhaps TRBD2 (7 bases). The length of the CDR3 is 14 residues. CDR1 and CDR2 (germline): SGHTA, FQGNSA. Trimming shortened V by 4 bases and J by 4 bases, and 12 bases separated the two germline ends. CDR3 in amino acids: CASSSGGHSDTQYF. In DNA form, the CDR3 reads TGTGCCAGCAGCTCGGGGGGCCATTCAGATACGCAGTATTTT.

A single count supports this clonotype. This chain links TRBV6-6 with TRBJ1-2; D perhaps matches TRBD1 (5 bases). V was trimmed by 6 bases and J by 0 bases, leaving 14 bases between them. CDR1 and CDR2 (germline): MNHNY, SVGAGI (reference sequence). This CDR3 is 15 amino acids long. The DNA for the CDR3 is TGTGCCAGCAGCAACATCGGGGCGCCTAACTATGGCTACACCTTC. This codes for CASSNIGAPNYGYTF.

The chain recombines TRBV6-5 with TRBJ2-7, with D perhaps matching TRBD1 (6 bases). CDR3 length: 11 residues. V was cut by 6 bases and J by 7 bases, with 10 bases left in between. CDR1 is MNHEY, CDR2 SVGAGI, per germline. The CDR3 DNA reads TGTGCCAGCAGCCAAGGACAGGAGCAGTACTTC. It yields the protein CASSQGQEQYF.

This clonotype was counted ten times or more. CDR3 loop: CASSSLANYGYTF. The DNA of the CDR3 is TGTGCCAGCAGTTCGCTGGCTAACTATGGCTACACCTTC. The chain uses TRBV6-5 and TRBJ1-2; D is uncertain. Per the germline V gene, CDR1 is MNHEY and CDR2 is SVGAGI. CDR3 length: 13 residues. Trimming cost V 4 bases and J 0 bases, with 6 bases left between them.

The chain is built from TRBV2 and TRBJ1-5; the D gene is possibly TRBD1 (5 bases). V was pared by 6 bases and J by 0 bases, with 9 bases between. Germline V CDR1 and CDR2: SNHLY, FYNNEI. The CDR3 is 14 residues long. CDR3 DNA sequence: TGTGCCAGCAGACAGGTCCGTAGCAATCAGCCCCAGCATTTT. Encoded protein: CASRQVRSNQPQHF. Looking up the rest from reference TRBV2 and TRBJ1-5 gives the full variable domain: EPEVTQTPSHQVTQMGQEVILRCVPISNHLYFYWYRQILGQKVEFLVSFYNNEISEKSEIFDDQFSVERPDGSNFTLKIRSTKLEDSAMYFCASRQVRSNQPQHFGDGTRLSIL.

The chain links TRBV5-1 to TRBJ2-3, with D maybe TRBD1 (7 bases). V lost 0 bases and J lost 2, with 13 bases in between. The CDR3 consists of 16 residues. Looked up from germline, CDR1 is SGHRS and CDR2 is YFSETQ. The CDR3: CASSLVEGAITDTQYF. CDR3 coding DNA: TGCGCCAGCAGCTTGGTGGAGGGGGCGATCACAGATACGCAGTATTTT.

This clonotype was counted between two and nine times. The gene calls are TRBV4-1 and TRBJ1-5; 8 bases are shared with TRBD1. Trimming took 5 bases from V and 5 from J; bases not matched to a gene: 8. Germline CDR1 reads MGHRA; CDR2 reads YSYEKL. This CDR3 comprises 15 residues. CDR3 sequence: CASSKGGQGHQPQHF. DNA of the CDR3: TGCGCCAGCAGCAAGGGAGGACAGGGTCATCAGCCCCAGCATTTT.

CDR3 sequence: CASKDGGSGETQYF. The CDR3 DNA reads TGTGCCAGCAAGGACGGGGGTAGCGGAGAGACCCAGTACTTC. V and J are TRBV6-5 and TRBJ2-5, with a tentative D call TRBD2 (6 bases). CDR1 and CDR2 (germline): MNHEY, SVGAGI. Between the trimmed V and J ends, which lost 7 bases and 4 bases, there was a span of 16 bases. The CDR3 length is 14 residues.

This CDR3 is CSASGGQGLHEQYF. The CDR3 nucleotides read TGCAGTGCTAGCGGGGGACAGGGGCTACACGAGCAGTACTTC. This chain joins TRBV20-1 and TRBJ2-5, with 10 bases identical to TRBD1. The end of the DNA aligns better with TRBJ2-7, so the J call may be wrong. Germline V lookup: CDR1 DFQATT, CDR2 SNEGSKA (reference sequence). This CDR3 comprises 14 residues.

This clonotype was detected a few times. The chain is built from TRBV24-1 and TRBJ2-1; 9 positions match TRBD1. The V and J ends lost 5 bases and 6 bases, in that order; junction bases with no gene match: 7. Germline-derived CDR1 and CDR2 are KGHDR and SFDVKD. This CDR3 is 15 amino acids long. In DNA, the CDR3 is TGTGCCACCAGTGCCCCAGGGACAGGGCCCAATGAGCAGTTCTTC. Its protein product is CATSAPGTGPNEQFF.

This clonotype was seen a few times. The J gene is TRBJ1-2, the V gene TRBV29-1; possibly TRBD1 for D (5 bases). The germline gives CDR1 SQVTM, CDR2 ANQGSEA. Trimming removed 6 bases at V and 6 bases at J, with 11 bases between. The length of the CDR3 is 11 residues. In DNA, the CDR3 is TGCAGCGTGGGGGACTACAATGGCTACACCTTC. Translating gives CSVGDYNGYTF. The variable domain in full, completed from reference TRBV29-1 and TRBJ1-2, reads SAVISQKPSRDICQRGTSLTIQCQVDSQVTMMFWYRQQPGQSLTLIATANQGSEATYESGFVIDKFPISRPNLTFSTLTVSNMSPEDSSIYLCSVGDYNGYTFGSGTRLTVV.

This clonotype has just a few counts. The genes are TRBV12-3 or TRBV12-4 and TRBJ1-6; D is unresolved. This CDR3 is 11 amino acids long. V was clipped by 0 bases and J by 13 bases, with 4 bases between them. CDR3 in amino acids: CASSLAPPLHF. CDR3 nucleotides: TGTGCCAGCAGTTTAGCGCCTCCCCTCCACTTT.

V usage is TRBV10-3 and J usage is TRBJ2-3; D is undetermined. Germline V lookup: CDR1 ENHRY, CDR2 SYGVKD. The length of the CDR3 is 11 residues. Trimming cost V 3 bases and J 6 bases, with 4 bases left between them. CDR3 sequence: CAISDTDTQYF. As DNA, the CDR3 is TGTGCCATCAGTGACACTGATACGCAGTATTTT.

The chain carries TRBV20-1 and TRBJ2-7; no definite D call. Per germline, CDR1 DFQATT and CDR2 SNEGSKA (reference sequence). Trimming stripped 6 bases from V and 2 bases from J, with 17 bases between. The length of the CDR3 is 14 residues. The CDR3 region is CSAPSSGPTYEQYF. CDR3 sequence (DNA): TGCAGTGCCCCCTCGTCCGGCCCCACCTACGAGCAGTACTTC.

A few counts support this clonotype. The genes are TRBV29-1 and TRBJ1-3; D gene unclear. Germline CDR1 SQVTM, CDR2 ANQGSEA. V lost 2 bases to trimming and J lost 1 base, with 6 bases between them. The CDR3 extends over 13 amino acids. The CDR3 sequence: CSVERGSGNTIYF. The CDR3 DNA follows: TGCAGCGTTGAACGGGGTTCTGGAAACACCATATATTTT.

This clonotype has at least ten counts. This chain uses TRBV24-1 with TRBJ2-5; the D is unclear. V lost 3 bases to trimming and J lost 4 bases, with 8 bases between them. This CDR3 region has 13 residues. Germline CDR1 is KGHDR and CDR2 is SFDVKD. CDR3 sequence: CATSDGPRETQYF. In DNA form, the CDR3 reads TGTGCCACCAGTGATGGCCCCAGAGAGACCCAGTACTTC.

The rearrangement uses TRBV14 and TRBJ2-5, with D perhaps being TRBD1 or TRBD2 (6 bases each). The tail of the sequence fits TRBJ2-1 better, so the J call may be wrong. CDR1 SGHDN and CDR2 FVKESK come from the germline V gene. The CDR3 is made up of 16 amino acids. This chain's CDR3 is CASSLLGGREDNEQFF. DNA of the CDR3: TGTGCCAGCAGCCTCCTGGGGGGCAGGGAGGACAATGAGCAGTTCTTC.